The rows below give T cell receptor beta chains drawn from one sample of a study of blood T cell repertoires in COVID-19. The data were produced by immunoSEQ multiplex PCR, yet TCRdb's version contains in-frame clones alone and is incomplete. The sample yields about 300,000 clones, around 84% seen once. Specimen: PBMCs or T cells enriched from blood (not recorded which). The receptors shown here come from a man aged 25 to 40 who had recovered from COVID-19. Each CDR3 is given with its conserved first and last residue. The order of the fields is J gene, clone size, V gene, D gene, CDR3 DNA, CDR3 protein. D genes are given only for firm matches. Part of the rows lack a size; the others show once, few, many or a class for expanded clones.

J gene: TRBJ2-7
clone size: NA
V gene: TRBV9
D gene: NA
CDR3 DNA: TGTGCCAGCAGCGCGAACAGGGACTCCTACGAGCAGTACTTC
CDR3 protein: CASSANRDSYEQYF

J gene: TRBJ2-5
clone size: NA
V gene: TRBV9
D gene: NA
CDR3 DNA: TGTGCCAGCAGCGTAGATAAGGGGGTAGTGGAGACCCAGTACTTC
CDR3 protein: CASSVDKGVVETQYF

J gene: TRBJ1-2
clone size: NA
V gene: TRBV29-1
D gene: NA
CDR3 DNA: TGCAGCGTACGAATGGAGGCGGGGGACTATGGCTACACCTTC
CDR3 protein: CSVRMEAGDYGYTF

J gene: TRBJ2-3
clone size: NA
V gene: TRBV5-1
D gene: NA
CDR3 DNA: TGCGCCAGCGGGGGCGGTAGCACAGATACGCAGTATTTT
CDR3 protein: CASGGGSTDTQYF

J gene: TRBJ2-7
clone size: NA
V gene: TRBV28
D gene: NA
CDR3 DNA: TGTGCCAGCAGTTTCCTCGGGCAGGGTTATGACGAGCAGTACTTC
CDR3 protein: CASSFLGQGYDEQYF

J gene: TRBJ2-6
clone size: NA
V gene: TRBV15
D gene: NA
CDR3 DNA: TGTGCCACCAGCAGAGATGTAAACTCTGGGGCCAACGTCCTGACTTTC
CDR3 protein: CATSRDVNSGANVLTF

J gene: TRBJ2-2
clone size: NA
V gene: TRBV21-1
D gene: NA
CDR3 DNA: TGTGCCAGCAGCAAAGGAAACGAGAAAGTGTCCGGGGAGCTGTTTTTT
CDR3 protein: CASSKGNEKVSGELFF

J gene: TRBJ1-6
clone size: NA
V gene: TRBV12-3/TRBV12-4
D gene: NA
CDR3 DNA: TGTGCCAGCAGTTTAGAGCATAATTCACCCCTCCACTTT
CDR3 protein: CASSLEHNSPLHF

J gene: TRBJ1-3
clone size: NA
V gene: TRBV28
D gene: TRBD1
CDR3 DNA: TGTGCCAGCAGTTTTGCGACAGGGGCTGGAAACACCATATATTTT
CDR3 protein: CASSFATGAGNTIYF

J gene: TRBJ2-7
clone size: NA
V gene: TRBV27
D gene: NA
CDR3 DNA: TGTGCCAGCAGTCGGGTAGCGGACGTCTCCTACGAGCAGTACTTC
CDR3 protein: CASSRVADVSYEQYF

J gene: TRBJ2-3
clone size: NA
V gene: TRBV7-2
D gene: NA
CDR3 DNA: TGTGCCAGCAGCTTAGCTCCTCTAGAGGGAGGCACAGATACGCAGTATTTT
CDR3 protein: CASSLAPLEGGTDTQYF

J gene: TRBJ2-2
clone size: NA
V gene: TRBV21-1
D gene: NA
CDR3 DNA: TGTGCCAGCAGCAAAAGCGGGGGCCCCGGGGAGCTGTTTTTT
CDR3 protein: CASSKSGGPGELFF

J gene: TRBJ2-5
clone size: NA
V gene: TRBV9
D gene: NA
CDR3 DNA: TGTGCCAGCAGCAGAGGGACAGGCGGGGGATTCCAAGAGACCCAGTACTTC
CDR3 protein: CASSRGTGGGFQETQYF

J gene: TRBJ1-5
clone size: once
V gene: TRBV5-1
D gene: NA
CDR3 DNA: TGCGCCAGCAGCTTGGTCCCGGGAGGGGAGAGCAATCAGCCCCAGCATTTT
CDR3 protein: CASSLVPGGESNQPQHF

J gene: TRBJ1-1
clone size: NA
V gene: TRBV30
D gene: NA
CDR3 DNA: TGTGCCTGGAGTGTACGTCGGGGGGCCGTAGCTTTCTTT
CDR3 protein: CAWSVRRGAVAFF

J gene: TRBJ1-6
clone size: once
V gene: TRBV28
D gene: NA
CDR3 DNA: TGTGCCAGCAGTATAAGTGGCCAGGAACTCCTTTATAATTCACCCCTCCACTTT
CDR3 protein: CASSISGQELLYNSPLHF

J gene: TRBJ2-7
clone size: few
V gene: TRBV10-3
D gene: TRBD1
CDR3 DNA: TGTGCCATCAGCGGACAGGGCCCCGAGCAGTACTTC
CDR3 protein: CAISGQGPEQYF